This T cell receptor (beta chain) was observed in a study of shared clonotypes between healthy human individuals. In the CD4+ fraction, cells were divided into CD45RA+ naive and CD45RA-negative memory subsets. The CDR3 is 13 residues long. The germline gives CDR1 SQVTM, CDR2 ANQGSEA. V was pared by 3 bases and J by 4 bases, with 12 bases between. The test was conducted at deep level. Clones were read by immunoSEQ multiplex PCR, and TCRdb kept only the in-frame ones, dropping some. The sample includes roughly 2,300,000 clones, about nine tenths of them seen just once. This receptor was taken from a man aged 18 to 29 in good health. Some clones in this sample may be carry-over from other donors' samples. The sequenced sample was naive CD4+ T cells from PBMCs. Indicated subset: CD45RA+ positively selected. This chain connects TRBV29-1 to TRBJ1-1, with D unclear. CDR3 region: CSVDASASTEAFF. In nucleotides, the CDR3 is TGCAGCGTTGATGCCAGCGCATCCACTGAAGCTTTCTTT.